These 10 T cell receptor beta chains share one sample of origin, sequenced in a study of regulatory T cells in long-lasting Graves disease. Sequencing libraries for TCR beta were prepared with iRepertoire HTBI primers and Arm-PCR of CDR3 regions. Using its own MiXCR run on the multiplex PCR reads, TCRdb lists one record per CDR3 protein. Among under 700,000 distinct CDR3 sequences listed, about 16% were seen once. Time point meaning: newly diagnosed GD, antithyroid drugs for less than 3 months. Preparation of the TCR library used RNA extracted from PBMCs. In addition, the sample was reused for a study of T cells in Graves' hyperthyroidism and ophthalmopathy.

The sequenced sample was peripheral blood mononuclear cells (PBMCs), obtained at new diagnosis, from a patient treated with antithyroid drugs. These receptor sequences come from a woman aged 35-60 years with Graves disease.

This clonotype came up a few times. The V call is TRBV10-1, the J call TRBJ2-1; D remains ambiguous. The CDR3 loop spans 13 amino acids. Trimming left V 8 bases short and J 2 bases short, with 10 bases between. CDR1 is WNHNN and CDR2 is SYGVQD in the germline V gene (reference sequence). In DNA form, the CDR3 reads TGCGCCAGCGCTTTTGAGGCCTACAATGAGCAGTTCTTC. Protein: CASAFEAYNEQFF.

This clonotype was recorded many times. This chain joins TRBV6-2 or TRBV6-3 and TRBJ2-7, with D perhaps being TRBD1 or TRBD2 (6 bases each). CDR3 size: 18 residues. CDR1 and CDR2 (germline): MNHEY, SVGEGT. Trimming shortened V by 2 bases and J by 4 bases, and 24 bases separated the two germline ends. The CDR3 protein is CASSYPIPTGLRGYEQYF. In DNA, the CDR3 is TGTGCCAGCAGTTACCCCATTCCTACAGGGTTACGGGGGTACGAGCAGTACTTC.

With regard to this clonotype: This probably arose from a read error, given a far larger clone one base away. This chain joins TRBV6-1 and TRBJ2-3; TRBD2 might be the D (6 bases). The assigned J gene may be wrong: the sequence end matches TRBJ2-5 better. The CDR3 has 13 residues. The germline CDR1 and CDR2 sequences are MNHNS and SASEGT. CDR3 DNA sequence: TGTGCCAGCAGTAGGACTATTTGGGGGACCCAGTACTTC. It yields the protein CASSRTIWGTQYF.

This clonotype was found a few times. J is TRBJ1-2 and V is TRBV5-1, with D unresolved. Trimming shortened V by 0 bases and J by 0 bases, and 12 bases separated the two germline ends. Per germline, CDR1 SGHRS and CDR2 YFSETQ. There are 16 residues in the CDR3. CDR3 amino acids: CASSLAGNQANYGYTF. CDR3 sequence (DNA): TGCGCCAGCAGCTTGGCCGGCAATCAAGCTAACTATGGCTACACCTTC. Together with reference TRBV5-1 and TRBJ1-2, the CDR3 gives the full variable domain: KAGVTQTPRYLIKTRGQQVTLSCSPISGHRSVSWYQQTPGQGLQFLFEYFSETQRNKGNFPGRFSGRQFSNSRSEMNVSTLELGDSALYLCASSLAGNQANYGYTFGSGTRLTVV.

The table lists this clonotype with many counts. The chain combines TRBV5-1 with TRBJ1-2; 7 bases are a match to TRBD1. The trim removed 0 bases at V and 7 bases at J, leaving 6 bases unmatched. The length of the CDR3 is 14 residues. Per the germline V gene, CDR1 is SGHRS and CDR2 is YFSETQ. The CDR3 DNA sequence: TGCGCCAGCAGCTTGGCGGACAGGTCGAGTGGCTACACCTTC. Its translation: CASSLADRSSGYTF.

This clonotype showed up just once. The chain couples TRBV29-1 to TRBJ2-1, with D maybe TRBD1 (6 bases). Trimming stripped 1 base from V and 0 bases from J, with 10 bases between. The germline V gene encodes CDR1 SQVTM and CDR2 ANQGSEA. The CDR3 contains 15 residues. Here the CDR3 reads CSVEGRGGSYNEQFF. The CDR3, as DNA: TGCAGCGTTGAAGGTAGAGGGGGCTCCTACAATGAGCAGTTCTTC.

Worth noting for this clonotype: A much larger clone differs by one base, so this may be a read error. V is TRBV28 and J is TRBJ1-5; D is possibly TRBD1 (6 bases). This CDR3 contains 15 residues. Looked up from germline, CDR1 is MDHEN and CDR2 is SYDVKM. For the CDR3, the DNA is TGTGCCAGCAGTCTGGACAGATTAAGCAATGAGCCCCAGCATTTT. This sequence encodes CASSLDRLSNEPQHF.

The gene calls are TRBV10-2 and TRBJ1-5; TRBD1 matches 8 bases. The CDR3 has 18 amino acids. V was clipped by 5 bases and J by 0 bases; unmatched bases: 12. Per germline, CDR1 WSHSY and CDR2 SAAADI. CDR3 amino acids: CASSSVTGVGYSNQPQHF. The CDR3 coding sequence is TGCGCCAGCAGTTCCGTGACAGGGGTCGGGTATAGCAATCAGCCCCAGCATTTT.

This clonotype appeared many times. The rearrangement uses TRBV30 and TRBJ1-1; D call uncertain. The CDR3 runs to 14 residues. The germline gives CDR1 GTSNPN, CDR2 SVGIG (reference sequence). Trimming shortened V by 2 bases and J by 3 bases, and 13 bases separated the two germline ends. The CDR3 sequence is CAWSRWREDTEAFF. In DNA, the CDR3 is TGTGCCTGGAGTCGGTGGAGAGAGGACACTGAAGCTTTCTTT.

This chain connects TRBV6-2 or TRBV6-3 to TRBJ1-2, with D perhaps matching TRBD1 (5 bases). V dropped 6 bases and J dropped 4 bases, with 21 bases sitting between them. The length of the CDR3 is 16 residues. Germline V lookup: CDR1 MNHEY, CDR2 SVGEGT. CDR3 residues: CASSPEGAQGGYGYTF. The CDR3 coding sequence is TGTGCCAGCAGCCCTGAGGGCGCGCAGGGAGGCTATGGCTACACCTTC.